This is a list of T cell receptor beta chains from one sample in a study of shared clonotypes between healthy human individuals. Sequencing used immunoSEQ multiplex PCR; TCRdb keeps in-frame clones, though not all of them. The table includes roughly 680,000 clones, over 60% detected once. Sequenced material: memory CD4+ T cells sorted from blood. These receptors were obtained from a woman aged 25 to 39 in good health. Each CDR3 is given with its conserved first and last residue. The D gene is left open where the match is weak. Part of the rows lack a size; the others show once, few, many or a class for expanded clones.

V gene,clone size,J gene,D gene,CDR3 protein,CDR3 DNA
TRBV30,NA,TRBJ2-7,NA,CAWTPQYSYEQYF,TGTGCCTGGACTCCACAGTACTCCTACGAGCAGTACTTC
TRBV2,few,TRBJ1-2,NA,CASSEAGDYGYTF,TGTGCCAGCAGTGAAGCAGGGGACTATGGCTACACCTTC
TRBV6-5,NA,TRBJ1-2,NA,CASSQLGQPNYGYTF,TGTGCCAGCAGTCAACTAGGACAGCCCAACTATGGCTACACCTTC
TRBV28,NA,TRBJ1-2,NA,CASSPPGAGNYGYTF,TGTGCCAGCAGTCCACCCGGAGCAGGGAACTATGGCTACACCTTC
TRBV7-2,NA,TRBJ1-1,NA,CASSVPSGGTEAFF,TGTGCCAGCAGCGTCCCCTCGGGGGGAACTGAAGCTTTCTTT
TRBV23-1,NA,TRBJ2-1,TRBD2,CASSQCIQREADEQFF,TGCGCCAGCAGTCAATGTATACAGCGGGAGGCCGATGAGCAGTTCTTC
TRBV6-5,NA,TRBJ2-7,TRBD1,CASSLQGAYEQYF,TGTGCCAGCAGTCTCCAGGGGGCCTACGAGCAGTACTTC
TRBV2,few,TRBJ1-2,NA,CASSPGGGYTF,TGTGCCAGCAGCCCCGGTGGTGGCTACACCTTC
TRBV7-2,NA,TRBJ2-1,NA,CASSLGSRSYNEQFF,TGTGCCAGCAGCTTAGGGAGTAGGTCCTACAATGAGCAGTTCTTC
TRBV19,few,TRBJ1-1,NA,CAATGGAWTEAFF,TGTGCCGCCACGGGGGGGGCTTGGACTGAAGCTTTCTTT
TRBV2,NA,TRBJ1-4,TRBD1,CASQLGQGNEKLFF,TGTGCCAGCCAACTGGGACAGGGTAATGAAAAACTGTTTTTT
TRBV29-1,NA,TRBJ2-5,NA,CSAPDPFQETQYF,TGCAGCGCCCCCGACCCCTTCCAAGAGACCCAGTACTTC
TRBV10-2,NA,TRBJ2-1,TRBD2,CASSSGTTSNEQFF,TGCGCCAGCAGTTCCGGGACTACAAGCAATGAGCAGTTCTTC
TRBV5-1,NA,TRBJ2-2,TRBD1,CASSPGTGVNTGELFF,TGCGCCAGCAGCCCCGGGACAGGGGTAAACACCGGGGAGCTGTTTTTT
TRBV19,NA,TRBJ2-7,TRBD2,CASSIVASGPYQQYF,TGTGCCAGTAGTATAGTGGCTAGCGGACCCTATCAGCAGTACTTC
TRBV28,NA,TRBJ1-2,TRBD1,CASSSGQQTYGYTF,TGTGCCAGCAGCTCGGGACAGCAAACCTATGGCTACACCTTC
TRBV6-5,once,TRBJ2-7,NA,CASRNADSYLYEQYF,TGTGCCAGCAGAAACGCGGACAGTTACCTCTACGAGCAGTACTTC
TRBV4-1,few,TRBJ2-7,NA,CASTPPGRSSYEQYF,TGTGCCAGCACCCCACCCGGGAGAAGCTCCTACGAGCAGTACTTC
TRBV7-9,NA,TRBJ1-3,NA,CASSPPRDGEGNTIYF,TGTGCCAGCAGCCCACCGCGGGATGGGGAGGGAAACACCATATATTTT
TRBV2,NA,TRBJ2-5,NA,CASSSEGGETQYF,TGTGCCAGCAGTTCCGAGGGCGGGGAGACCCAGTACTTC
TRBV6-5,NA,TRBJ1-5,NA,CASSYGRRNQPQHF,TGTGCCAGCAGTTACGGGCGACGCAATCAGCCCCAGCATTTT
TRBV28,NA,TRBJ1-5,TRBD1,CASNTLDRLNSNQPQHF,TGTGCCAGCAATACGCTGGACAGGCTTAATAGCAATCAGCCCCAGCATTTT
TRBV11-2,few,TRBJ1-1,NA,CASSPMEGTEAFF,TGTGCCAGCAGCCCTATGGAGGGCACTGAAGCTTTCTTT